These 10 T cell receptor beta chains were sequenced from one sample in a study of T-cell memory formation after mild COVID-19. TCRdb used MiXCR to reprocess the 5' RACE reads, holding one entry per CDR3 protein. The sample has about half a million distinct CDR3 sequences; about 20% are singletons. The sample taken for sequencing was PBMCs or a T cell subset sorted from them (not recorded which). Every receptor here comes from an adult woman who had mild COVID-19 (a few samples of this study predate the infection). Cell type and time point are not known.

This chain connects TRBV27 to TRBJ2-5; no reliable D call. The germline CDR1 and CDR2 sequences are MNHEY and SMNVEV (reference sequence). Trimming took off 0 bases at V and 1 base at J, with 9 bases between the two ends. CDR3 length equals 15 residues. The CDR3 here is CASSLSRVSQETQYF. The CDR3 bases are TGTGCCAGCAGTTTATCGAGAGTTAGCCAAGAGACCCAGTACTTC.

This clonotype was seen more than once but under ten times. The chain combines TRBV4-1 with TRBJ2-3, with 7 bases identical to TRBD2. The germline gives CDR1 MGHRA, CDR2 YSYEKL. V dropped 2 bases and J dropped 0; count of bases not matched to a gene: 2. CDR3 length equals 15 residues. In DNA form, the CDR3 reads TGCGCCAGCAGCCAACTAGCGGAAAGCACAGATACGCAGTATTTT. This gives the protein CASSQLAESTDTQYF.

This clonotype was observed a handful of times. The V call is TRBV19, the J call TRBJ2-2; the D gene is possibly TRBD1 (6 bases). V lost 4 bases and J 0 bases, leaving 9 bases between the germline ends. Looked up from germline, CDR1 is LNHDA and CDR2 is SQIVND (reference sequence). CDR3 size: 15 residues. In nucleotides, the CDR3 is TGTGCCAGTAGTAGGACAGCCGCGAACACCGGGGAGCTGTTTTTT. Protein: CASSRTAANTGELFF.

This rearrangement joins TRBV7-9 to TRBJ2-3; D is perhaps TRBD2 (6 bases). Trimming left V 6 bases short and J 2 bases short, with 12 bases between. The CDR3 is made up of 14 amino acids. Germline values: CDR1 SEHNR, CDR2 FQNEAQ (reference sequence). Here the CDR3 reads CASRAGTPTDTQYF. Written as DNA, the CDR3 is TGTGCCAGCAGGGCCGGGACTCCCACAGATACGCAGTATTTT.

This sequence joins TRBV10-2 and TRBJ2-7; possible D gene TRBD2, 5 bases. The CDR3 is made up of 13 amino acids. Trimming cost V 7 bases and J 6 bases, with 16 bases left between them. Germline values: CDR1 WSHSY, CDR2 SAAADI. The CDR3 DNA is TGCGCCAGCATCGCCGGCCTCGAGGGCGAGCAGTACTTC. As protein: CASIAGLEGEQYF.

Only a few counts were recorded for this clonotype. This chain joins TRBV5-1 and TRBJ2-2; D may be TRBD2 (7 bases). CDR1 and CDR2 from the germline V gene are SGHRS and YFSETQ. Trimming took off 6 bases at V and 1 base at J, with 16 bases between the two ends. CDR3 length: 16 amino acids. The CDR3 here is CASKRRGGQNTGELFF. The DNA of the CDR3 is TGCGCCAGCAAGAGAAGGGGGGGCCAGAACACCGGGGAGCTGTTTTTT.

The chain combines TRBV27 with TRBJ2-7; 12 nucleotides agree with TRBD2. CDR3 length: 15 residues. CDR1 and CDR2 (germline): MNHEY, SMNVEV (reference sequence). J was trimmed by 3 bases and V by 6 bases; bases with no gene match: 6. CDR3 residues: CASRTGTSGLYEQYF. CDR3 nucleotides: TGTGCCAGCAGAACCGGGACTAGCGGGCTCTACGAGCAGTACTTC.

The V call is TRBV29-1, the J call TRBJ2-7, with TRBD2 matching 8 bases. CDR1 and CDR2 (germline): SQVTM, ANQGSEA. The CDR3 spans 13 residues. J gave up 7 bases and V 2 bases, and 7 bases lay outside the gene matches. CDR3 nucleotides: TGCAGCGTTGAAACGGGAGGGTCTTTGGAGCAGTACTTC. This translates into CSVETGGSLEQYF.

This clonotype was found many times. This chain connects TRBV29-1 to TRBJ2-7, with a tentative D call TRBD1 (6 bases). This CDR3 is 13 amino acids long. V shed 8 bases and J shed 5 bases, with 19 bases lying between them. Germline V gene data show CDR1 as SQVTM and CDR2 as ANQGSEA. CDR3 nucleotides: TGCAGCATACTCCGGGACACGGCCCACGAGCAGTACTTC. Translated: CSILRDTAHEQYF.

V is TRBV12-3 or TRBV12-4 and J is TRBJ2-5; a weak D match, TRBD2 (5 bases). The CDR3 runs 13 residues. Trimming stripped 3 bases from V and 1 base from J, with 6 bases between. The CDR3 protein is CASSFSVQETQYF. The CDR3 bases are TGTGCCAGCAGTTTTAGCGTCCAAGAGACCCAGTACTTC.